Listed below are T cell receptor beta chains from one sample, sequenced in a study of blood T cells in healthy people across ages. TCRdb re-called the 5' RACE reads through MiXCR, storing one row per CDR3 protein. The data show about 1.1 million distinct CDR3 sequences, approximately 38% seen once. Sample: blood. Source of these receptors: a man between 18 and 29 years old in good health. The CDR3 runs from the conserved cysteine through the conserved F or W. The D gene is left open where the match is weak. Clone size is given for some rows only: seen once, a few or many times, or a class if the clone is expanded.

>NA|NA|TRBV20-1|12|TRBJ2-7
CSGGYNYNEQYF
TGCAGTGGGGGGTACAACTACAATGAGCAGTACTTC
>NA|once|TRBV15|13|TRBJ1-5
CATSIGRNQPQHF
TGTGCCACCAGCATAGGGAGGAATCAGCCCCAGCATTTT
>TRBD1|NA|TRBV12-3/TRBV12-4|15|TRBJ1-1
CASTRQGARFAEAFF
TGTGCCAGCACCCGACAGGGGGCACGGTTCGCGGAAGCTTTCTTT
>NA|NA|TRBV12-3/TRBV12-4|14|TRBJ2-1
CASSFASRYNEQFF
TGTGCCAGCAGTTTTGCCAGCAGATACAATGAGCAGTTCTTC
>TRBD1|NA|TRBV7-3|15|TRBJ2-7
CASSPTGGFYNEQYF
TGTGCCAGCAGCCCCACAGGGGGCTTCTACAATGAGCAGTACTTC
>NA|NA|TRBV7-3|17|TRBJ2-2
CASSLIPIGQSTGELFF
TGTGCCAGCAGCTTAATACCCATCGGACAGAGCACCGGGGAGCTGTTTTTT
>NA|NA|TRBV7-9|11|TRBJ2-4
CASSSPDIQYF
TGTGCCAGCAGTTCACCTGACATTCAGTACTTC
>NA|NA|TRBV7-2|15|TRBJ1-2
CASSFLIVSDAGYTF
TGTGCCAGCAGCTTTCTAATAGTCTCCGACGCTGGCTACACCTTC
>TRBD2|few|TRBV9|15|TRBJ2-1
CASSVVPGGSNEQFF
TGTGCCAGCAGCGTAGTGCCGGGGGGGTCGAATGAGCAGTTCTTC
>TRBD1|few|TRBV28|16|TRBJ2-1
CASRGGTADLRNEQFF
TGTGCCAGCAGAGGTGGGACAGCCGATTTAAGGAATGAGCAGTTCTTC
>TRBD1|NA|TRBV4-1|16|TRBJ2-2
CASSSGQGANTGELFF
TGCGCCAGCAGCTCCGGACAGGGGGCGAACACCGGGGAGCTGTTTTTT
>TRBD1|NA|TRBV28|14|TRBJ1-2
CASRVRQGYYGYTF
TGTGCCAGCAGGGTCCGACAGGGCTACTATGGCTACACCTTC
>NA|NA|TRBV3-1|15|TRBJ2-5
CASSQVTPRGYVQYF
TGTGCCAGCAGCCAAGTTACGCCTAGGGGATATGTCCAGTACTTC
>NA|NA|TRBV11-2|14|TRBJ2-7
CASSWGTISYEQYF
TGTGCCAGCAGCTGGGGGACAATTTCCTACGAGCAGTACTTC
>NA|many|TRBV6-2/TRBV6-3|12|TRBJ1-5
CASSDSNQPQHF
TGTGCCAGCAGCGATAGCAATCAGCCCCAGCATTTT
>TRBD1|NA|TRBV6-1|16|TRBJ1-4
CASSRPGTGIGEKLFF
TGTGCCAGCAGCCGTCCCGGGACAGGGATAGGTGAAAAACTGTTTTTT